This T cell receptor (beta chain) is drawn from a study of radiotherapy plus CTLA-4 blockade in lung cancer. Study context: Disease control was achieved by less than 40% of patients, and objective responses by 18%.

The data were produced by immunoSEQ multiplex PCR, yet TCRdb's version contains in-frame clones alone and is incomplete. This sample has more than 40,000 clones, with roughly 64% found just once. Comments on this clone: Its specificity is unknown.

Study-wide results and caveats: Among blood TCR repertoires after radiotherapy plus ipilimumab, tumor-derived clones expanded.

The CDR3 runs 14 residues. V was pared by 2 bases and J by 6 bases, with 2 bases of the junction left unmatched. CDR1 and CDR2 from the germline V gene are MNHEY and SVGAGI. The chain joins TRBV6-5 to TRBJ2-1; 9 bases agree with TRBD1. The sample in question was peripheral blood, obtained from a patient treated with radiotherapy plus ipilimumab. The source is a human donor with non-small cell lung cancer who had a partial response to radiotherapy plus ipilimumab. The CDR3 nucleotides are TGTGCCAGCAGTTACGACAGGGGGATCAATGAGCAGTTCTTC. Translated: CASSYDRGINEQFF.